These T cell receptor beta chains were read from a single sample in a study of T cells after yellow fever vaccination. From the 5' RACE reads, TCRdb called clonotypes with MiXCR, one entry per CDR3 protein. Of roughly 340,000 distinct CDR3 sequences in the sample, almost 4% were seen once. Sequencing used PBMCs, obtained 5 days after the yellow fever booster vaccination. These receptor sequences come from a man aged 18-30 years who received the YFV17D yellow fever vaccine. Both conserved end residues are part of each CDR3. The D gene is left open where the match is weak. Clone size appears in some rows only: once, few, many, or a class for an expanded clone.

abundance	len	v_gene	j_gene	d_gene	CDR3nt	CDR3aa
few	15	TRBV7-2	TRBJ1-6	TRBD1	TGTGCCAGCAGCCCCCAAGGGGGCTTTAATTCACCCCTCCACTTT	CASSPQGGFNSPLHF
many	13	TRBV29-1	TRBJ1-1	-	TGCAGCGTCGGACAGCCACCCCCTTTGGAAGCTTTCTTT	CSVGQPPPLEAFF
few	17	TRBV5-4	TRBJ2-7	TRBD2	TGTGCCAGCAGCTTGGACTTAGGACTAGCGGGTCCCTACGAGCAGTACTTC	CASSLDLGLAGPYEQYF
many	16	TRBV7-9	TRBJ2-3	-	TGTGCCAGCAGCTTACCCAGGGGTCTCGACACAGATACGCAGTATTTT	CASSLPRGLDTDTQYF
few	14	TRBV12-3/TRBV12-4	TRBJ2-1	-	TGTGCCAGCGTCCTATCGGGGACGGTTCAAAAGCAGTTCTTC	CASVLSGTVQKQFF
few	12	TRBV7-2	TRBJ2-3	-	TGTGCCAGCAGCTCTTTTCTGGATACGCAGTATTTT	CASSSFLDTQYF
-	15	TRBV12-3/TRBV12-4	TRBJ2-1	-	TGTGCCAGCAGTTTGTGGGGCCCTAAAGACAATGAGCAGTTCTTC	CASSLWGPKDNEQFF
-	14	TRBV5-1	TRBJ2-1	TRBD2	TGCGCCAGCAGCAACGCCGGGGGGGTAAATGAGGAGTTCTTC	CASSNAGGVNEEFF
-	13	TRBV30	TRBJ1-2	-	TGTGCCTGGAGTGCAGGTCAGGACTATGGCTACACCTTC	CAWSAGQDYGYTF
-	14	TRBV4-3	TRBJ2-4	-	TGCGCCAGCAGCCAAGATCCCCGAGGACAGATTTGGAACTTC	CASSQDPRGQIWNF
-	20	TRBV13	TRBJ2-6	TRBD2	TGTGCCAGCAGCTTAGGCCGGGGGGAGACCTACAGCTCTGGGGCCAACGTCCTGACTTTC	CASSLGRGETYSSGANVLTF
few	14	TRBV20-1	TRBJ2-5	TRBD1	TGCAGTGCTCTCGGGACAGTGCTTCGAGAGACCCAGTACTTC	CSALGTVLRETQYF
-	14	TRBV6-8	TRBJ2-3	-	TGTGCCAGCATCCATGGGGGCTCCACAGATACGCAGTATTTT	CASIHGGSTDTQYF
many	14	TRBV5-1	TRBJ2-2	TRBD1	TGCGCCAGCAGCGGAACAGGGGCTCCCGGGGAGCTGTTTTTT	CASSGTGAPGELFF
few	18	TRBV7-2	TRBJ2-2	TRBD2	TGTGCCAGCAGCGGAGAGGTTTTAGCGGGATCGAACACCGGGGAGCTGTTTTTT	CASSGEVLAGSNTGELFF
many	13	TRBV25-1	TRBJ1-1	-	TGTGCCAGCCGCCGAGGGGCGAGCACTGAAGCTTTCTTT	CASRRGASTEAFF
-	19	TRBV4-2	TRBJ1-2	TRBD1	TGTGCCAGCAGCCAAGAAAGAGGGGACAGGGAGTATCGTGGCTATGGCTACACCTTC	CASSQERGDREYRGYGYTF
few	13	TRBV7-2	TRBJ2-6	-	TGTGCCAGCAGCTCGCGGGTGGCCAACGTCCTGACTTTC	CASSSRVANVLTF
few	15	TRBV7-2	TRBJ2-1	-	TGTGCCAGCAGCTCCGAAAGGAGGTTGAAGGATGAGCAGTTCTTC	CASSSERRLKDEQFF
few	17	TRBV7-8	TRBJ2-1	-	TGTGCCAGCAGCTTAAGTCAGGGGTCGAGCTCCTACAATGAGCAGTTCTTC	CASSLSQGSSSYNEQFF
-	13	TRBV19	TRBJ2-2	-	TGTGCCAGTAGTCCGAGGGAGGCCGGGGAGCTGTTTTTT	CASSPREAGELFF
-	13	TRBV5-1	TRBJ2-3	-	TGCGCCAGCAGCGACGGACGAACAGATACGCAGTATTTT	CASSDGRTDTQYF
-	12	TRBV7-2	TRBJ2-1	-	TGTGCCAGCAGCTTTTATGACGATGAGCAGTTCTTC	CASSFYDDEQFF
-	16	TRBV7-3	TRBJ2-3	-	TGTGCCAGCAGCCCAACCTTGGATCGGGGCACAGATACGCAGTATTTT	CASSPTLDRGTDTQYF
few	15	TRBV10-3	TRBJ2-1	TRBD1	TGTGCCATCAGTGAGTCAGGGGGCGAGGGGCGTGAGCAGTTCTTC	CAISESGGEGREQFF
few	14	TRBV3-1	TRBJ1-5	-	TGTGCCAGCAGTCCCCGGGGCAAAAATCAGCCCCAGCATTTT	CASSPRGKNQPQHF
few	14	TRBV10-3	TRBJ2-2	-	TGTGCCATCAGTCGAGGACACGGGACCGGGGAGCTGTTTTTT	CAISRGHGTGELFF
few	13	TRBV20-1	TRBJ2-3	-	TGCAGTGCTAGAGCGGGATACACAGATACGCAGTATTTT	CSARAGYTDTQYF
many	13	TRBV7-2	TRBJ2-5	-	TGTGCCAGCAGCTCCTACGAACAAGAGACCCAGTACTTC	CASSSYEQETQYF
many	15	TRBV7-2	TRBJ1-2	TRBD1	TGTGCCAGCAGCTGGCCGCCGGGACAGGGCCGCGGCTACACCTTC	CASSWPPGQGRGYTF
-	14	TRBV18	TRBJ1-5	-	TGTGCCAGCTCACCAGGGGCCGGCAATCAGCCCCAGCATTTT	CASSPGAGNQPQHF
few	14	TRBV20-1	TRBJ2-5	TRBD2	TGCAGTGCGGCTAGCGGGGGGGATCAAGAGACCCAGTACTTC	CSAASGGDQETQYF
few	14	TRBV5-1	TRBJ1-5	-	TGCGCCAGCAGCTTCGGGGGGAGCAATCAGCCCCAGCATTTT	CASSFGGSNQPQHF
many	17	TRBV6-2/TRBV6-3	TRBJ2-3	TRBD2	TGTGCCAGCAGGCGTTTTCGTGCGGGGGGGTTCACAGATACGCAGTATTTT	CASRRFRAGGFTDTQYF
-	13	TRBV2	TRBJ1-5	-	TGTGCCAGCAGTGAACAGGGAAAGGGGCCCCAGCATTTT	CASSEQGKGPQHF
few	11	TRBV20-1	TRBJ2-1	TRBD2	TGCAGTGCACTAGCGGTCACTGAGCAGTTCTTC	CSALAVTEQFF
-	15	TRBV5-1	TRBJ2-2	-	TGCGCCAGCAGCTTCCGAATAACGGACACCGGGGAGCTGTTTTTT	CASSFRITDTGELFF
-	17	TRBV15	TRBJ2-3	TRBD2	TGTGCCACCAGCAGAGATCGTTACGGGGGGGCGAGAGATACGCAGTATTTT	CATSRDRYGGARDTQYF
-	14	TRBV14	TRBJ1-3	-	TGTGCCAGCAGCCAAGGGGATTTTGGAAACACCATATATTTT	CASSQGDFGNTIYF
many	13	TRBV11-1	TRBJ2-5	-	TGTGCCAGCAGCTTAGTCTGGCAAGAGACCCAGTACTTC	CASSLVWQETQYF
many	16	TRBV7-2	TRBJ1-1	TRBD1	TGTGCCAGCAGCTTAGCGCCGGGACAGGGGAACACTGAAGCTTTCTTT	CASSLAPGQGNTEAFF
many	11	TRBV10-3	TRBJ1-4	-	TGTGCCATCAGAACGGGAACCCCTGAGTTTTTT	CAIRTGTPEFF
-	11	TRBV29-1	TRBJ2-1	TRBD1	TGCAGCGTTGAAGCTCTAGGACAGGGTATCTTC	CSVEALGQGIF
-	13	TRBV19	TRBJ2-4	-	TGTGCCAGTAGGACCCCCGATGACAACATTCAGCACTTC	CASRTPDDNIQHF
few	15	TRBV7-2	TRBJ1-4	-	TGTGCCAGCAGCTCAATGGGGACGCGAGATGAAAAACTGTTTTTT	CASSSMGTRDEKLFF